This T cell receptor (beta chain) appears in the sequencing data of a study of identical twins. Concerning this clonotype: Its cognate antigen is unknown.

V was pared by 4 bases and J by 4 bases, with 11 bases of the junction left unmatched. CDR1 is SQVTM and CDR2 is ANQGSEA in the germline V gene. This CDR3 is 15 amino acids long. Study observations and caveats: Abundant beta clonotypes from cord blood bore fewer insertions; memory repertoires lacked this pattern.

Template switching added a universal primer site; cDNA carried unique molecular identifiers. TCRdb reprocessed the 5' RACE reads with MiXCR, giving one entry per CDR3 protein. This sample has approximately 500,000 distinct CDR3 sequences, with 20% to 25% found just once. This sample also belongs to another study, concerning T cells expressing NK-cell markers. Per that paper: Repertoires of TCR beta were obtained from T cells sorted as CD3+CD56+NKG2C+, CD3+CD56+NKG2C- and CD3+CD56-NKG2C+.

The sample consisted of CD4+ T cells sorted from blood. The chain links TRBV29-1 to TRBJ1-2, with TRBD1 identical over 8 bases. This TCR derives from a woman aged 18-29 years in good health. The CDR3 DNA reads as TGCAGCGTTGGCTCACCGACAGGGGTTACCTATGGCTACACCTTC. It yields the protein CSVGSPTGVTYGYTF.